This T cell receptor beta chain was found in a study of sequential checkpoint blockade in melanoma. On the study more broadly: Arm A got nivolumab then ipilimumab; arm B the reverse, 1:1. After both sequences, patients received maintenance nivolumab.

V was cut by 0 bases and J by 0 bases, with 9 bases left in between. The length of the CDR3 is 16 residues. Germline CDR1 and CDR2: LGHNA and YNFKEQ. Sequencing was performed with immunoSEQ multiplex PCR; in TCRdb, only in-frame clones are kept and a portion is missing. The sample has more than 9,500 clones, about 80% seen once. The treatment is: randomized to nivolumab then ipilimumab (arm A) or the reverse (arm B). None of the patients previously received DNA-damaging chemotherapy. From thawed PBMCs, live CD3+CD8+ cells negative for CD19 and CD56 were sorted. This chain links TRBV4-2 with TRBJ1-3, with D unclear. Sequenced here: CD8+ T cells sorted from blood (inferred from file names), sampled from a patient given nivolumab and ipilimumab in sequence. This clonotype was sampled from a human donor with melanoma. The CDR3 DNA sequence: TGTGCCAGCAGCCAAGATCGTCAGTTCTCTGGAAACACCATATATTTT. It translates to CASSQDRQFSGNTIYF.